These 22 T cell receptor beta chains came from one sample sequenced in a study of regulatory T cells in long-lasting Graves disease (TCRdb year 2021). The time point label, as the study defines it: persistent/refractory GD, antithyroid drugs over 5 years with positive TRAb. RNA was extracted from PBMCs in TRIzol for both TCR sequencing and RNA sequencing. The library was obtained by multiplex PCR. TCRdb shows the sequencer as Illumina HiSeq 4000. CDR3 regions were amplified by Arm-PCR with iRepertoire HTBI primers to construct TCR beta libraries. TCRdb cleaned the public reads at Q25 with fastp, built clones with MiXCR and kept in-frame beta chains. Duplicate CDR3 protein sequences are folded into a single record with the most common DNA and genes. This sample comprises a few hundred thousand distinct CDR3 sequences, less than 30% of them detected only once. The ten largest clones take up approximately 30% of the sample.

The sample here was peripheral blood mononuclear cells (PBMCs), taken when the disease was refractory, from a patient treated with antithyroid drugs. These receptor sequences come from a woman aged 40 to 50 with Graves disease. Donor details come from another sample of the same person, matched by shared clones.

The table lists this clonotype with many counts. The chain couples TRBV27 to TRBJ1-1; D remains ambiguous. Germline CDR1 is MNHEY and CDR2 is SMNVEV (reference sequence). The CDR3 runs to 13 residues. V was pared by 5 bases and J by 2 bases, with 9 bases between. CDR3 sequence (DNA): TGTGCCAGCAGTGCTAATCGAAACACTGAAGCTTTCTTT. Its protein is CASSANRNTEAFF.

V is TRBV20-1 and J is TRBJ2-7, with TRBD2 matching 13 bases. This CDR3 contains 18 residues. The V and J ends lost 1 base and 0 bases, in that order; junction bases with no gene match: 9. Per germline, CDR1 DFQATT and CDR2 SNEGSKA (reference sequence). In nucleotides, the CDR3 is TGCAGTGCTAGAGCCGTACATACTAGCGGGAGGGCCTCCTACGAGCAGTACTTC. Translated: CSARAVHTSGRASYEQYF.

This clonotype was counted at least ten times. This chain joins TRBV7-2 and TRBJ2-4, with D tentatively TRBD1 (6 bases). The CDR3 sequence is 16 residues long. Germline V gene data show CDR1 as SGHTA and CDR2 as FQGNSA. Between the trimmed V and J ends, which lost 5 bases and 8 bases, there was a span of 22 bases. Written as DNA, the CDR3 is TGTGCCAGCAGCCAGCCCCTCCAGGGGAGTAGGGACATTCAGTACTTC. Translation gives CASSQPLQGSRDIQYF.

This chain links TRBV27 with TRBJ2-2, with 8 bases identical to TRBD1. Germline lookup yields CDR1 MNHEY and CDR2 SMNVEV (reference sequence). The CDR3 spans 17 residues. V trimming: 5 bases; J trimming: 6 bases; junction bases outside the gene matches: 14. The CDR3 coding sequence is TGTGCCAGCAGTATACAAGTCGACAGGGGAAGGGCCGGGGAGCTGTTTTTT. As protein: CASSIQVDRGRAGELFF.

The V gene is TRBV4-1, the J gene TRBJ2-5, with TRBD2 matching 9 bases. Germline V gives CDR1 MGHRA, CDR2 YSYEKL. CDR3 length: 17 amino acids. V lost 1 base, J lost 3 bases, and 9 bases stayed unmatched. The CDR3 DNA is TGCGCCAGCAGCCAAGGCCCCCCCCGACTAGCGGAAGAGACCCAGTACTTC. Its translation is CASSQGPPRLAEETQYF.

This clonotype has just a few counts. The rearrangement links TRBV12-3 or TRBV12-4 to TRBJ2-3; the D is unclear. Trimming stripped 1 base from V and 6 bases from J, with 2 bases between. CDR3 length equals 11 residues. CDR3 region: CASSLVDTQYF. In DNA, the CDR3 is TGTGCCAGCAGTTTAGTGGATACGCAGTATTTT.

Ten or more counts support this clonotype. The gene calls are TRBV15 and TRBJ2-1, with D possibly called TRBD1 or TRBD2 (5 bases each). CDR1 LNHNV and CDR2 YYDKDF come from the germline V gene (reference sequence). V lost 3 bases and J lost 10, with 22 bases in between. CDR3 length: 16 amino acids. As DNA, the CDR3 is TGTGCCACCAGCAGGGTAGGGGACGCCCTAGGCGCGGAGCAGTTCTTC. Translating it yields CATSRVGDALGAEQFF.

The rearrangement joins TRBV6-1 to TRBJ2-1; 11 bases fit TRBD2. Per the germline V gene, CDR1 is MNHNS and CDR2 is SASEGT. This CDR3 has 14 residues. V trimming: 6 bases; J trimming: 8 bases; junction bases outside the gene matches: 6. As DNA, the CDR3 is TGTGCCAGCAGAAGACTAGCGGGAAACCATGAGCAGTTCTTC. This translates into CASRRLAGNHEQFF.

Worth noting for this clonotype: Possible read error: a much larger clone is one base away. This chain uses TRBV11-2 with TRBJ1-5; no definite D call. The CDR3 is made up of 15 amino acids. CDR1 SGHAT and CDR2 FQNNGV come from the germline V gene. The DNA for the CDR3 is TGTGCCAGCAGAGTCGGTTCAGGTCCCAATCAGCCCCTGCATTTT. It is translated as CASRVGSGPNQPLHF.

The chain recombines TRBV10-2 with TRBJ2-5, with a weak D call TRBD1 (7 bases). Germline CDR1 is WSHSY and CDR2 is SAAADI. V was shortened by 3 bases and J by 4 bases, with 12 bases between the two germline ends. The length of the CDR3 is 14 residues. The CDR3 DNA reads TGCGCCAGCAGTGACGTCAGGGGGGCAGAGACCCAGTACTTC. Protein sequence: CASSDVRGAETQYF.

This clonotype has at least ten counts. This chain links TRBV5-8 with TRBJ1-1; D is uncertain. The length of the CDR3 is 14 residues. V was clipped by 2 bases and J by 1 base, with 9 bases between them. Germline-derived CDR1 and CDR2 are SGHTS and YDEGEE. CDR3 loop: CASSLNSPNTEAFF. CDR3 DNA: TGTGCCAGCAGCTTAAACAGCCCGAACACTGAAGCTTTCTTT.

This clonotype was seen repeatedly, ten times or more. This rearrangement joins TRBV29-1 to TRBJ2-7; 8 bases agree with TRBD1. Trimming at V came to 6 bases and at J to 4 bases, leaving 8 bases not matched to a gene. CDR1 and CDR2 (germline): SQVTM, ANQGSEA. This CDR3 comprises 13 residues. The CDR3 loop reads CSVLTGGGYEQYF. Here the CDR3 DNA reads TGCAGCGTACTCACAGGGGGAGGTTACGAGCAGTACTTC.

This clonotype appeared a few times. The chain combines TRBV28 with TRBJ2-5; 9 bases are shared with TRBD2. J gave up 5 bases and V 8 bases, and 21 bases lay outside the gene matches. The CDR3 is made up of 18 amino acids. Germline CDR1 reads MDHEN; CDR2 reads SYDVKM. CDR3 protein: CASPLRGKEAGGPETQYF. In DNA, the CDR3 is TGTGCCAGCCCCTTGAGAGGGAAGGAGGCGGGAGGGCCTGAGACCCAGTACTTC. The whole variable domain, filled in from reference TRBV28 and TRBJ2-5, reads DVKVTQSSRYLVKRTGEKVFLECVQDMDHENMFWYRQDPGLGLRLIYFSYDVKMKEKGDIPEGYSVSREKKERFSLILESASTNQTSMYLCASPLRGKEAGGPETQYFGPGTRLLVL.

This clonotype was observed at least ten times. This chain connects TRBV28 to TRBJ2-7; TRBD1 matches 8 bases. CDR1 MDHEN and CDR2 SYDVKM come from the germline V gene. The CDR3 is 15 residues long. J gave up 3 bases and V 2 bases, and 6 bases lay outside the gene matches. DNA for the CDR3: TGTGCCAGCAGTTTACTGGGACAGGAGTACTACGAGCAGTACTTC. Translating it yields CASSLLGQEYYEQYF.

On this clonotype: A much larger clone is a single base away; this may be a read error. This chain joins TRBV6-1 and TRBJ2-7; D uncertain. This CDR3 is 13 amino acids long. Trimming removed 6 bases from V and 9 bases from J, with 18 bases in between. CDR1 is MNHNS, CDR2 SASEGT, per germline. CDR3: CASSPHRPRVQYF. As DNA, the CDR3 is TGTGCCAGCAGCCCCCATCGGCCTCGCGTGCAGTACTTC.

The rearrangement uses TRBV6-1 and TRBJ2-5, with TRBD2 matching over 11 bases. The V segment lost 3 bases and the J segment 5 bases; nucleotides outside the gene matches: 8. Germline V gene data show CDR1 as MNHNS and CDR2 as SASEGT. CDR3 length: 16 amino acids. The DNA of the CDR3 is TGTGCCAGCAGTGACTCGCCTAGCGGGAGGTTGGAGACCCAGTACTTC. Translation gives CASSDSPSGRLETQYF.

This clonotype was seen a few times. The chain uses TRBV5-1 and TRBJ1-2; D call uncertain. This CDR3 comprises 14 residues. CDR1 and CDR2 from the germline V gene are SGHRS and YFSETQ. V was clipped by 0 bases and J by 4 bases, with 10 bases between them. CDR3: CASSLGSGLYGYTF. DNA for the CDR3: TGCGCCAGCAGCTTGGGGTCCGGACTCTATGGCTACACCTTC.

This clonotype was detected many times. The chain couples TRBV20-1 to TRBJ1-1; tentative D call: TRBD1 (6 bases). Trimming cost V 3 bases and J 3 bases, with 14 bases left between them. The CDR3 contains 14 residues. Germline V CDR1 and CDR2: DFQATT, SNEGSKA (reference sequence). The CDR3, as DNA: TGCAGTGCTAGCCCGGACAGTGCGGACACTGAAGCTTTCTTT. The encoded protein is CSASPDSADTEAFF.

Regarding this clonotype: Germline is not matched at one junction end, which may reflect a read error. V and J are TRBV6-2 or TRBV6-3 and TRBJ1-1; a weak D match, TRBD1 (6 bases). CDR3 length: 13 amino acids. Germline CDR1 MNHEY, CDR2 SVGEGT. This CDR3 is CASSEYGDTETFF. The CDR3 DNA reads as TGTGCCAGCAGTGAGTACGGGGACACTGAAACTTTCTTT.

This clonotype has ten or more counts. The chain recombines TRBV2 with TRBJ1-1, with a weak D call TRBD1 (6 bases). V was trimmed by 3 bases and J by 1 base, leaving 15 bases between them. CDR3 length equals 16 residues. CDR1 and CDR2 (germline): SNHLY, FYNNEI. DNA of the CDR3: TGTGCCAGCAGTGACGCGACAGGAAGTGGGAACACTGAAGCTTTCTTT. Its protein is CASSDATGSGNTEAFF.

The chain couples TRBV28 to TRBJ1-4, with TRBD1 identical over 10 bases. Looked up from germline, CDR1 is MDHEN and CDR2 is SYDVKM. The CDR3 is 15 amino acids. V lost 6 bases to trimming and J lost 8 bases; unmatched junction nucleotides: 9. DNA for the CDR3: TGTGCCAGCAGAACCCGGGACAGGGGAAGGGAAAAACTGTTTTTT. This translates into CASRTRDRGREKLFF.

This clonotype was counted at least ten times. The rearrangement uses TRBV28 and TRBJ2-7; D is ambiguous. Germline CDR1 and CDR2: MDHEN and SYDVKM. The V end was cut by 7 bases, the J end by 3 bases, with 13 bases between. CDR3 length: 13 amino acids. The CDR3 DNA is TGTGCCAGCACCTCCACTAAACTCTACGAGCAGTACTTC. Amino acid sequence: CASTSTKLYEQYF.